This T cell receptor beta chain comes out of a study of T cell changes during pregnancy in multiple sclerosis. Trimming took 0 bases from V and 12 from J; bases not matched to a gene: 11. Germline V gene sequence: CDR1 MGHRA, CDR2 YSYEKL. This CDR3 is built from 16 residues. Sequencing was performed with immunoSEQ multiplex PCR; in TCRdb, only in-frame clones are kept and a portion is missing. The sample includes more than 35,000 clones, about nine tenths of them seen just once. This clone was seen just once. This clonotype was obtained from a female donor with multiple sclerosis, enrolled in a pregnancy study. Specimen: CD8+ T cells from peripheral blood mononuclear cells, collected after pregnancy. The rearrangement links TRBV4-1 to TRBJ1-2; 12 bases fit TRBD1. The CDR3 DNA is TGCGCCAGCAGCCAAGACACCGGGACAGGGGGCGGAATAAACACCTTC. Protein product: CASSQDTGTGGGINTF.